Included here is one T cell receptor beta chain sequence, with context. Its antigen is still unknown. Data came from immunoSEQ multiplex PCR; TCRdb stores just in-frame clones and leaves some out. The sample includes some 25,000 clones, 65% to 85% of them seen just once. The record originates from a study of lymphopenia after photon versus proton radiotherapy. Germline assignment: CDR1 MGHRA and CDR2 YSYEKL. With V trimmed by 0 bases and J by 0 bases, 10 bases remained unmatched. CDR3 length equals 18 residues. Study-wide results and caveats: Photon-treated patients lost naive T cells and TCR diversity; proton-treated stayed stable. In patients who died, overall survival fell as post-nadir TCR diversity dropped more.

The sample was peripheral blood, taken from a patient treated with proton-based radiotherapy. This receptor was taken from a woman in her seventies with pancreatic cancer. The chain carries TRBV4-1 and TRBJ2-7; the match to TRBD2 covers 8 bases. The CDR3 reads CASSQDSLAALPSYEQYF. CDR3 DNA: TGCGCCAGCAGCCAAGATTCACTAGCGGCTCTCCCCTCCTACGAGCAGTACTTC.